These 32 T cell receptor beta chains share one sample of origin, sequenced in a study of T cell responses to AZD1222 COVID-19 vaccine. Sequencing used immunoSEQ multiplex PCR; TCRdb keeps in-frame clones, though not all of them. There are more than 150,000 clones in the sample; approximately 91% occur only once, and roughly 0.99% lies in the top ten. Source: peripheral blood, taken on day 0 of AZD1222 vaccination. These receptors all come from an adult in good health.

This rearrangement joins TRBV25-1 to TRBJ1-6; 8 bases are a match to TRBD1. After removal of 7 bases from V and 7 bases from J, the junction contained 9 bases not matched to a gene. The CDR3 length is 15 residues. Germline CDR1 MGHDK, CDR2 SYGVNS. This CDR3 reads CASTTGVDRNSPLHF. The CDR3 DNA sequence: TGTGCCAGCACGACAGGGGTAGATAGAAATTCACCCCTCCACTTT.

The V call is TRBV27, the J call TRBJ1-1; no clear D. V lost 4 bases and J lost 1, with 13 bases in between. The CDR3 totals 15 residues. Germline lookup yields CDR1 MNHEY and CDR2 SMNVEV (reference sequence). CDR3 sequence: CASSSSPGGNTEAFF. The CDR3 region has the DNA TGTGCCAGCAGTTCCTCTCCAGGAGGGAACACTGAAGCTTTCTTT.

This rearrangement joins TRBV24-1 to TRBJ2-2; tentatively, D is TRBD1 or TRBD2 (5 bases each). The germline gives CDR1 KGHDR, CDR2 SFDVKD. The CDR3 extends over 15 amino acids. V lost 5 bases, J lost 5 bases, and 14 bases lay in between. The CDR3: CATSAVLGTTGELFF. The CDR3 bases are TGTGCCACCAGTGCCGTGCTCGGGACGACCGGGGAGCTGTTTTTT.

CDR3 DNA: TGTGCCAGCAGTCCCCGGGACAGGGGCTATCAGCCCCAGCATTTT. It is translated as CASSPRDRGYQPQHF. J is TRBJ1-5 and V is TRBV28; TRBD1 matches 10 bases. Germline trimming cut 5 bases from V and 5 bases from J; bases unmatched to any gene: 6. Per the germline V gene, CDR1 is MDHEN and CDR2 is SYDVKM. The CDR3 has 15 amino acids.

The chain joins TRBV7-3 to TRBJ1-2, with D maybe TRBD1 (5 bases). V was shortened by 8 bases and J by 8 bases, with 12 bases between the two germline ends. The CDR3 covers 11 residues. CDR1 is SGHTA, CDR2 FQGTGA, per germline. CDR3 nucleotides: TGTGCCAGCCTGTTTAGGGACGGCTACACCTTC. As protein: CASLFRDGYTF. The full variable domain, its missing parts supplied by reference TRBV7-3 and TRBJ1-2, is GAGVSQTPSNKVTEKGKYVELRCDPISGHTALYWYRQSLGQGPEFLIYFQGTGAADDSGLPNDRFFAVRPEGSVSTLKIQRTERGDSAVYLCASLFRDGYTFGSGTRLTVV.

The chain uses TRBV7-8 and TRBJ2-4, with 8 bases fitting TRBD2. This CDR3 is built from 13 residues. Germline V gene sequence: CDR1 SGHVS, CDR2 FQNEAQ. Trimming took 5 bases from V and 10 from J; bases not matched to a gene: 7. CDR3 residues: CASSPREGWIQYF. CDR3 sequence (DNA): TGTGCCAGCAGCCCACGGGAGGGCTGGATTCAGTACTTC.

The gene calls are TRBV12-2 and TRBJ1-5; the D call TRBD1 from the table was never checked on the DNA. TRBV12-2 is reported as a pseudogene. The CDR3 has 15 residues. CDR3 residues: CASRLVTDSNQPQHF. In DNA form, the CDR3 reads TGTGCAAGTCGCTTAGTGACAGATAGCAATCAGCCCCAGCATTTT.

The chain links TRBV29-1 to TRBJ2-7, with a possible D match to TRBD2 (7 bases). Germline CDR1 and CDR2: SQVTM and ANQGSEA. The CDR3 extends over 16 amino acids. Trimming took off 2 bases at V and 1 base at J, with 18 bases between the two ends. The CDR3 sequence is CSVELPGGGVSYEQYF. CDR3 nucleotides: TGCAGCGTTGAACTCCCGGGGGGCGGCGTTTCCTACGAGCAGTACTTC.

This CDR3 is CASSLRKGAFF. CDR3 nucleotide sequence: TGTGCCAGCAGTTTACGCAAAGGAGCTTTCTTT. V is TRBV12-3 or TRBV12-4 and J is TRBJ1-1; D not certain. The V end lost 2 bases, the J end lost 10 bases, and 8 bases lay between the germline ends. The CDR3 spans 11 residues.

This chain joins TRBV9 and TRBJ2-3; D is perhaps TRBD2 (5 bases). The CDR3 is made up of 16 amino acids. Germline V gene sequence: CDR1 SGDLS, CDR2 YYNGEE. The V and J ends lost 0 bases and 0 bases respectively, with 11 bases between them. This chain's CDR3 is CASSVGRGTSTDTQYF. As DNA, the CDR3 is TGTGCCAGCAGCGTAGGACGGGGAACTAGCACAGATACGCAGTATTTT.

The chain is built from TRBV12-3 or TRBV12-4 and TRBJ2-2; D gene unclear. The CDR3 loop spans 12 amino acids. V was trimmed by 7 bases and J by 7 bases, leaving 10 bases between them. The CDR3: CASTLWGGELFF. The CDR3 DNA sequence: TGTGCCAGCACCTTGTGGGGCGGGGAGCTGTTTTTT.

This clone showed up just once. The rearrangement joins TRBV5-6 to TRBJ1-2; D is unresolved. The CDR3 totals 13 residues. With 4 bases removed from V and 4 bases from J, the gap between germline ends came to 11 bases. Germline V gives CDR1 SGHDT, CDR2 YYEEEE. The CDR3 is CASSRRSSYGYTF. The DNA for the CDR3 is TGTGCCAGCAGCCGGAGGTCTAGCTATGGCTACACCTTC.

V gene TRBV7-9 combines with J gene TRBJ2-7; D possibly corresponds to TRBD1 (5 bases). CDR3 length: 15 amino acids. Trimming removed 5 bases at V and 6 bases at J, with 20 bases between. Per germline, CDR1 SEHNR and CDR2 FQNEAQ (reference sequence). The CDR3 protein is CASSHGRVREGEQYF. The CDR3 DNA sequence: TGTGCCAGCAGCCACGGTCGGGTCAGGGAAGGCGAGCAGTACTTC. The full variable domain, with the rest looked up from reference TRBV7-9 and TRBJ2-7, is DTGVSQNPRHKITKRGQNVTFRCDPISEHNRLYWYRQTLGQGPEFLTYFQNEAQLEKSRLLSDRFSAERPKGSFSTLEIQRTEQGDSAMYLCASSHGRVREGEQYFGPGTRLTVT.

CDR3 sequence (DNA): TGTGCCAGCAGCGTCAATGAGCAGTTCTTC. Translated: CASSVNEQFF. The rearrangement joins TRBV2 to TRBJ2-1; no definite D call. Germline assignment: CDR1 SNHLY and CDR2 FYNNEI. There are 10 residues in the CDR3. The ends were cut back, 6 bases at V and 6 bases at J, with 3 bases in the middle. Based on the CDR3 plus reference TRBV2 and TRBJ2-1, the full variable domain is EPEVTQTPSHQVTQMGQEVILRCVPISNHLYFYWYRQILGQKVEFLVSFYNNEISEKSEIFDDQFSVERPDGSNFTLKIRSTKLEDSAMYFCASSVNEQFFGPGTRLTVL.

V gene TRBV5-1 combines with J gene TRBJ2-7, with TRBD2 matching over 8 bases. Trimming removed 4 bases from V and 3 bases from J; junction bases left unmatched: 15. CDR1 SGHRS and CDR2 YFSETQ come from the germline V gene. The CDR3 sequence is 17 residues long. The CDR3 is CASSKLRASSGDYEQYF. The CDR3 DNA reads TGCGCCAGCAGCAAACTCAGGGCGAGTAGCGGGGACTACGAGCAGTACTTC.

This clone was observed once. The CDR3 sequence is CASKQLTGGYEQYF. CDR3 DNA: TGCGCCAGCAAACAATTGACAGGGGGTTACGAGCAGTACTTC. The chain employs TRBV5-1 and TRBJ2-7; 9 bases map to TRBD1. The J segment lost 4 bases and the V segment lost 6 bases, leaving 8 bases of the junction unmatched. CDR3 length equals 14 residues. Germline CDR1 SGHRS, CDR2 YFSETQ.

V usage is TRBV5-6 and J usage is TRBJ2-7; D uncertain. The V end lost 0 bases, the J end lost 1 base, and 8 bases lay between the germline ends. CDR1 and CDR2 from the germline V gene are SGHDT and YYEEEE. This CDR3 contains 14 residues. The CDR3 nucleotides are TGTGCCAGCAGCTTGGGCCGTTTTTCCTACGAGCAGTACTTC. It is translated as CASSLGRFSYEQYF.

The V and J genes are TRBV1 and TRBJ2-5; TRBD1, the table's D call, was not compared with the DNA. TRBV1 is noted as a pseudogene. This CDR3 is 13 amino acids long. Here the CDR3 reads CTSSRSTIKTQYF. The DNA of the CDR3 is TGCACCAGCAGCCGATCCACAATAAAGACCCAGTACTTC.

Notes on this clone: At one of its ends the junction is not consistent with the germline gene, which may arise from a read error. V usage is TRBV15 and J usage is TRBJ2-7, with TRBD1 identical over 12 bases. The CDR3 has 16 residues. Germline V gives CDR1 LNHNV, CDR2 YYDKDF (reference sequence). The CDR3 loop reads CATSRLGTGGTYKQYF. The CDR3 bases are TGTGCCACCAGCCGTTTAGGGACAGGGGGCACCTACAAGCAGTACTTC.

The CDR3 is CASSPWGLDPANEQFF. CDR3 sequence (DNA): TGTGCCAGCTCACCGTGGGGACTAGACCCGGCTAATGAGCAGTTCTTC. The V and J genes are TRBV18 and TRBJ2-1, with 8 bases lining up with TRBD2. This CDR3 is built from 16 residues. Germline V CDR1 and CDR2: KGHSH, LQKENI. Losses at the gene ends were 3 bases for V and 7 bases for J; bases not matched to a gene: 11.

The chain is built from TRBV28 and TRBJ1-2; no clear D. Germline V CDR1 and CDR2: MDHEN, SYDVKM. The CDR3 spans 14 residues. Trimming stripped 5 bases from V and 7 bases from J, with 17 bases between. Here the CDR3 reads CASSRKPVVSGYTF. CDR3 sequence (DNA): TGTGCCAGCAGTCGAAAGCCAGTGGTTTCTGGCTACACCTTC.

The chain links TRBV10-3 to TRBJ1-1, with D hard to call. This CDR3 has 12 residues. Germline CDR1 ENHRY, CDR2 SYGVKD. V was shortened by 3 bases and J by 6 bases, with 8 bases between the two germline ends. Written as DNA, the CDR3 is TGTGCCATCAGTGACAGGATCTCTGAAGCTTTCTTT. This sequence encodes CAISDRISEAFF.

The chain joins TRBV27 to TRBJ2-7; weak D call: TRBD1 (5 bases). The CDR3 is 12 residues long. Trimming removed 5 bases from V and 3 bases from J, with 8 bases in between. Germline CDR1 reads MNHEY; CDR2 reads SMNVEV (reference sequence). The CDR3 protein is CASSRDSYEQYF. The CDR3 DNA follows: TGTGCCAGCAGTCGAGACAGCTACGAGCAGTACTTC.

The chain has TRBV5-1 and TRBJ2-5; perhaps D is TRBD1 or TRBD2 (5 bases each). CDR1 and CDR2 (germline): SGHRS, YFSETQ. Trimming shortened V by 4 bases and J by 4 bases, and 14 bases separated the two germline ends. The CDR3 runs 14 residues. DNA for the CDR3: TGCGCCAGCAGCGTATCTACAGGAGGAGAGACCCAGTACTTC. Translated: CASSVSTGGETQYF.

The chain joins TRBV7-9 to TRBJ1-1; D uncertain. V was trimmed by 10 bases and J by 1 base, leaving 10 bases between them. CDR1 and CDR2 from the germline V gene are SEHNR and FQNEAQ (reference sequence). The CDR3 has 12 amino acids. CDR3 in DNA: TGTGCCACCCTAATAGGGAACACTGAAGCTTTCTTT. Its protein product is CATLIGNTEAFF.

This chain links TRBV5-1 with TRBJ2-7; 7 bases fit TRBD1. CDR1 SGHRS and CDR2 YFSETQ come from the germline V gene. Trimming cost V 0 bases and J 4 bases; bases outside gene matches: 4. This CDR3 has 14 amino acids. CDR3 nucleotides: TGCGCCAGCAGCTTGGCGGGACAGAAATACGAGCAGTACTTC. It specifies CASSLAGQKYEQYF.

The rearrangement joins TRBV7-3 to TRBJ2-2; 9 bases align to TRBD1. The CDR3 has 17 residues. After removal of 4 bases from V and 5 bases from J, the junction contained 11 bases not matched to a gene. Germline assignment: CDR1 SGHTA and CDR2 FQGTGA. Here the CDR3 reads CASSWPGTGTRTGELFF. CDR3 coding DNA: TGTGCCAGCAGCTGGCCCGGGACAGGGACGAGGACCGGGGAGCTGTTTTTT.

The J gene is TRBJ1-1, the V gene TRBV28, with 7 bases identical to TRBD1. The CDR3 runs to 14 residues. V shed 2 bases, J shed 1 base, and the junction held 1 base outside the gene matches. Germline lookup yields CDR1 MDHEN and CDR2 SYDVKM. CDR3 in amino acids: CASSLHRGNTEAFF. The CDR3 DNA sequence: TGTGCCAGCAGTTTACACAGGGGGAACACTGAAGCTTTCTTT.

This clone occurred a few times. The chain uses TRBV12-5 and TRBJ1-3; TRBD1 aligns across 7 bases. The CDR3 has 15 amino acids. V was pared by 1 base and J by 4 bases, with 4 bases of the junction left unmatched. Germline lookup yields CDR1 LGHNT and CDR2 FRNRAP. The CDR3 bases are TGTGCTAGTGGTTTGGCGACAGGGAGCGGAAACACCATATATTTT. This codes for CASGLATGSGNTIYF.

This clone came up a few times. The rearrangement uses TRBV29-1 and TRBJ1-2, with D possibly being TRBD1 (5 bases). The CDR3 totals 11 residues. The germline V gene encodes CDR1 SQVTM and CDR2 ANQGSEA. With 6 bases removed from V and 10 bases from J, the gap between germline ends came to 15 bases. The CDR3 region is CSVAVQGLYTF. The CDR3 region has the DNA TGCAGCGTCGCAGTTCAGGGCCTCTACACCTTC.

V and J are TRBV4-2 and TRBJ1-4; D unresolved. Looked up from germline, CDR1 is LGHNA and CDR2 is YNFKEQ. The CDR3 has 16 residues. V was shortened by 1 base and J by 0 bases, with 9 bases between the two germline ends. CDR3 DNA sequence: TGTGCCAGCAGCCAAGGTCCGACCTCAACTAATGAAAAACTGTTTTTT. As protein: CASSQGPTSTNEKLFF.

CDR3 in DNA: TGCGCCAGCAGCTTTGCATATCCAGTTGGGACCCAGTACTTC. The encoded protein is CASSFAYPVGTQYF. This chain uses TRBV5-1 with TRBJ2-5; no firm D call. V lost 2 bases, J lost 7 bases, and 15 bases lay in between. The CDR3 is made up of 14 amino acids. CDR1 is SGHRS, CDR2 YFSETQ, per germline.